The 2 T cell receptor beta chains in this list originate from one sample, sequenced in a study of identifying expanded T cells in peripheral blood. Some clones are missing from TCRdb's copy, which holds only in-frame ones; the method was immunoSEQ multiplex PCR. The table lists around 91,000 clones, more than 70% of them singletons, with over 3% in the top ten. Sequenced: blood. The receptors derive from a person aged 18-70 years in good health.

The chain is built from TRBV16 and TRBJ2-7; a possible D gene is TRBD2 (5 bases). Trimming left V 7 bases short and J 0 bases short, with 16 bases between. This CDR3 region has 15 residues. Germline values: CDR1 KGHSY, CDR2 FQNENV. The CDR3 spells CASTEVAGTSYEQYF. CDR3 DNA: TGTGCCAGCACCGAGGTGGCGGGCACCTCCTACGAGCAGTACTTC.

The chain uses TRBV5-4 and TRBJ2-7; 11 bases are shared with TRBD1. The CDR3 covers 16 residues. Germline-derived CDR1 and CDR2 are SGHNT and YYREEE (reference sequence). Trimming took 0 bases from V and 4 from J; bases not matched to a gene: 6. CDR3 nucleotide sequence: TGTGCCAGCAGCTTGGAAGGGGACAGGGGGAGGTACGAGCAGTACTTC. Protein: CASSLEGDRGRYEQYF.